This TCR beta chain is from a study of T cell changes during pregnancy in multiple sclerosis. Profiling relied on immunoSEQ multiplex PCR, and the TCRdb table lists in-frame clones only, not all of them. The data contain 65,000 to 80,000 clones, approximately 92% of them singletons. Germline assignment: CDR1 SGHTA and CDR2 FQGTGA. The CDR3 runs 14 residues. V was pared by 6 bases and J by 12 bases, with 12 bases of the junction left unmatched. The specimen was CD4+ T cells from peripheral blood mononuclear cells, collected before pregnancy. The sequence was obtained from a female donor with multiple sclerosis, enrolled in a pregnancy study. The chain employs TRBV7-3 and TRBJ1-1; 11 nucleotides line up with TRBD1. CDR3 nucleotides: TGTGCCAGCAGACTTTCCGGGACAGGGGGAGCAACTTTCTTT. Translated, it gives CASRLSGTGGATFF.